Shown below are 8 T cell receptor beta chains from a single sample sequenced in a study of OX40 agonist ivuxolimab in advanced cancers. Profiling relied on immunoSEQ multiplex PCR, and the TCRdb table lists in-frame clones only, not all of them. The sample includes 96,000 or so clones, 84% of them seen just once. The material was CD4+ or CD8+ T cells sorted from blood, obtained in a trial of the OX40 agonist ivuxolimab. All receptors derive from an adult with an advanced solid tumor such as melanoma, head and neck, liver or kidney cancer.

The chain recombines TRBV5-1 with TRBJ2-3; D not certain. The CDR3 is 15 amino acids. V gave up 0 bases and J gave up 0 bases, with 8 bases separating them. From germline, CDR1 is SGHRS and CDR2 YFSETQ. CDR3 coding DNA: TGCGCCAGCAGCTTGGTGGGCTATAGCACAGATACGCAGTATTTT. Protein: CASSLVGYSTDTQYF.

This rearrangement joins TRBV5-1 to TRBJ2-3; D not certain. The ends were cut back, 2 bases at V and 6 bases at J, with 7 bases in the middle. From germline, CDR1 is SGHRS and CDR2 YFSETQ. The CDR3 is made up of 12 amino acids. Written as DNA, the CDR3 is TGCGCCAGCAGCTTCGGTAGCGATACGCAGTATTTT. Protein sequence: CASSFGSDTQYF.

The chain joins TRBV10-1 to TRBJ2-1, with 9 bases fitting TRBD2. The V gene's germline CDR1 is WNHNN and CDR2 SYGVQD (reference sequence). Trimming at V came to 0 bases and at J to 10 bases, leaving 7 bases not matched to a gene. CDR3 length: 15 residues. The CDR3 is CASSESGGRAEEQFF. The DNA of the CDR3 is TGCGCCAGCAGTGAGTCAGGCGGGAGGGCCGAAGAGCAGTTCTTC.

The chain combines TRBV6-5 with TRBJ1-2; possibly TRBD1 for D (5 bases). There are 14 residues in the CDR3. V was shortened by 6 bases and J by 0 bases, with 11 bases between the two germline ends. Per germline, CDR1 MNHEY and CDR2 SVGAGI. CDR3 in amino acids: CASSRDLANYGYTF. The CDR3 DNA sequence: TGTGCCAGCAGCCGGGACTTAGCTAACTATGGCTACACCTTC.

This sequence joins TRBV28 and TRBJ2-3, with 8 nucleotides matching TRBD2. CDR1 is MDHEN and CDR2 is SYDVKM in the germline V gene. Trimming cost V 5 bases and J 6 bases; bases outside gene matches: 10. The CDR3 has 15 amino acids. The CDR3 here is CASSTIDRTSDTQYF. CDR3 nucleotide sequence: TGTGCCAGCAGTACAATCGACAGGACTAGCGATACGCAGTATTTT.

V and J are TRBV27 and TRBJ2-7; D remains unclear. This CDR3 is 15 amino acids long. With 0 bases removed from V and 3 bases from J, the gap between germline ends came to 12 bases. Germline CDR1 and CDR2: MNHEY and SMNVEV (reference sequence). The chain's CDR3 is CASSLSWQSDYEQYF. For the CDR3, the DNA is TGTGCCAGCAGTTTATCCTGGCAGTCTGACTACGAGCAGTACTTC.

The chain combines TRBV19 with TRBJ2-1, with 9 positions matching TRBD2. This CDR3 has 17 residues. The germline gives CDR1 LNHDA, CDR2 SQIVND (reference sequence). Trimming cost V 5 bases and J 5 bases; bases outside gene matches: 13. The CDR3 nucleotides read TGTGCCAGTAGTCCGGACGGCGCGGGAGGGCCCCACAATGAGCAGTTCTTC. Protein sequence: CASSPDGAGGPHNEQFF.

This clone has just one count. The genes are TRBV5-1 and TRBJ1-5; D ambiguous. Between the trimmed V and J ends, which lost 4 bases and 0 bases, there was a span of 11 bases. Germline CDR1 SGHRS, CDR2 YFSETQ. This CDR3 spans 15 amino acids. CDR3: CASSADGDSNQPQHF. The CDR3 nucleotides are TGCGCCAGCAGCGCGGACGGGGATAGCAATCAGCCCCAGCATTTT.